This TCR beta chain emerged from a study of blood T cell repertoires in COVID-19. In the study overall: The cDNA or gDNA used as material had been derived from T cells, B-cell-depleted T cells, or PBMCs.

Deletions cut 2 bases from V and 1 base from J, with 6 bases between. CDR1 MNHEY and CDR2 SVGAGI come from the germline V gene. The CDR3 has 14 residues. Sequencing was performed with immunoSEQ multiplex PCR; in TCRdb, only in-frame clones are kept and a portion is missing. The sample holds some 150,000 clones, about nine tenths seen once. The sequenced sample consisted of peripheral blood. The clonotype originates from a human donor in a cohort sampled during active COVID-19. V and J are TRBV6-5 and TRBJ2-1, with unresolved D. The CDR3 protein is CASSYVGSYNEQFF. The CDR3 coding sequence is TGTGCCAGCAGTTACGTCGGGTCCTACAATGAGCAGTTCTTC.